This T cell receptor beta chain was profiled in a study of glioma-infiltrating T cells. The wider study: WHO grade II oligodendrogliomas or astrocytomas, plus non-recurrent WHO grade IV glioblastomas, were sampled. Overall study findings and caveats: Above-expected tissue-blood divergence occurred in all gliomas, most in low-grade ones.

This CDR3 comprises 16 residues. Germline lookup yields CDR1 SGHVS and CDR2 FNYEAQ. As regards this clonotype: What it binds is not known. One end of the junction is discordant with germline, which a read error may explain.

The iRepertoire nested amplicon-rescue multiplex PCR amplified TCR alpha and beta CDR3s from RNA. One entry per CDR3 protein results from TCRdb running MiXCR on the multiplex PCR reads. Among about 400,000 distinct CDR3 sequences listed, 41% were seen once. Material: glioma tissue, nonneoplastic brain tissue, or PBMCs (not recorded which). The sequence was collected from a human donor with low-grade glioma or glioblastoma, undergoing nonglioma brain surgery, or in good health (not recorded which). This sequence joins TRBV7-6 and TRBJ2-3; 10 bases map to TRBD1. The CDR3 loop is CARSLGQGGRGDTQYF. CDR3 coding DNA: TGTGCCAGAAGCTTAGGACAGGGGGGTCGGGGGGATACGCAGTATTTT.